Sequencing of this TCR beta chain was carried out in a study of beta chain features in type 1 diabetes. Investigators reverse transcribed all isolated RNA, so they sequenced expressed TCRB transcripts. Measured with immunoSEQ multiplex PCR; TCRdb has only the in-frame clones, and not every one. The data contain about 270,000 clones, 14% of them singletons. Study-wide findings and caveats: The study found fewer insertions and more deletions at VDJ junctions in type 1 diabetes patients. Moderately but significantly shorter TCRB CDR3s were found in Type 1 diabetes patients in all four CD4+ subsets.

Of note for this clone: Its antigen remains unknown.

Sequencing was done on a sample of naive CD4+ T cells from blood. The sequence was obtained from a woman in her forties in good health.

DNA for the CDR3: TGTGCCAGCAGCGTCGGTAGAAGCTCCTACGAGCAGTACTTC. As protein: CASSVGRSSYEQYF. The chain has TRBV9 and TRBJ2-7, with unresolved D. The CDR3 has 14 amino acids. The germline gives CDR1 SGDLS, CDR2 YYNGEE. V dropped 2 bases and J dropped 0 bases, with 9 bases sitting between them.